The source of this TCR beta chain is a study of T cells of healthy individuals. This clonotype was seen many times. MiXCR was run by TCRdb on the 5' RACE reads, yielding one entry per CDR3 protein. The sample has about 96,000 distinct CDR3 sequences; 15% to 20% are singletons. The CDR3 runs to 12 residues. Germline V gene lookup returns CDR1 SQVTM and CDR2 ANQGSEA. V lost 2 bases, J lost 5 bases, and 9 bases lay in between. The TCR was taken from a human donor in good health. The V and J genes are TRBV29-1 and TRBJ2-5; D might be TRBD1 (6 bases). The CDR3 DNA reads as TGCAGCGTTGAACGGGACACGGAGACCCAGTACTTC. This encodes CSVERDTETQYF.